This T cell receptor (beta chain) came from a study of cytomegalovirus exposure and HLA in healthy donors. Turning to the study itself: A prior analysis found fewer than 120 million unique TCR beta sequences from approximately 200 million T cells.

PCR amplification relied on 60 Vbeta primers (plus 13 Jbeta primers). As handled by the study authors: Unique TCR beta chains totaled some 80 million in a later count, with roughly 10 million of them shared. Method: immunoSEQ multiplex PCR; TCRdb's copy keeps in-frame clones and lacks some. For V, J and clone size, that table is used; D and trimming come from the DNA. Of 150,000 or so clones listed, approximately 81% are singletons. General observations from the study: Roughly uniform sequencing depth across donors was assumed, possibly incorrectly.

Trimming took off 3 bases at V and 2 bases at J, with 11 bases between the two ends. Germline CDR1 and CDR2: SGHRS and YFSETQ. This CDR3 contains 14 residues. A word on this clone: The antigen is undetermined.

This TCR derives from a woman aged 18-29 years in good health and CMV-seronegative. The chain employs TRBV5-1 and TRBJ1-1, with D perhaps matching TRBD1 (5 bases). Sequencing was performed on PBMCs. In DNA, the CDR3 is TGCGCCAGCAGCTCCCTGACAGAAAACACTGAAGCTTTCTTT. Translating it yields CASSSLTENTEAFF.